This T cell receptor (beta chain) originates from a study of cytomegalovirus exposure and HLA in healthy donors. The wider study: In a previous analysis, 110 million or so unique TCR beta sequences were found from about 190 million T cells. General study points: In a later analysis, TCR association rates varied by HLA locus: DRB1 most, HLA-C fewest. A likely sequencing artifact accounted for one observed cluster of highly shared sequence variants.

Deletions cut 0 bases from V and 0 bases from J, with 5 bases between. CDR1 is MNHEY and CDR2 is SVGAGI in the germline V gene. The CDR3 contains 15 residues. A remark on this clone: As yet, its antigen is unknown.

Healthy bone marrow donors made up the donor group. A multiplex PCR was run with 60 Vbeta primers and 13 Jbeta primers. Produced via immunoSEQ multiplex PCR; TCRdb's table is partial and in-frame only. The sample gives roughly 180,000 clones, roughly three quarters of which show up once; under 3% is in the top ten. The material sequenced was PBMCs. The chain has TRBV6-5 and TRBJ1-4, with D uncertain. The receptor was derived from a woman aged 25-40 years in good health and CMV-seropositive. CDR3 DNA sequence: TGTGCCAGCAGTTACTCACCGGCAACTAATGAAAAACTGTTTTTT. Residues: CASSYSPATNEKLFF.